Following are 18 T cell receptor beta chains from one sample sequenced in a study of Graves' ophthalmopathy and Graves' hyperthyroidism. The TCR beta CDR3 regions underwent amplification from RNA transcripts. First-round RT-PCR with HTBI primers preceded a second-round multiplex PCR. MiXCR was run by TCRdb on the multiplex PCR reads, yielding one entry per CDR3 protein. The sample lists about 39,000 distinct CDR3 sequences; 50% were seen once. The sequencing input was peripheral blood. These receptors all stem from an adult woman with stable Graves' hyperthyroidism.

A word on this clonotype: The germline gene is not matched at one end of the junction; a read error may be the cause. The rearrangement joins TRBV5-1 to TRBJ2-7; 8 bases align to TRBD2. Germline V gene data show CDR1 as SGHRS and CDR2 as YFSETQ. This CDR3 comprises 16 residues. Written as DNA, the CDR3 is TGCGCCAGCGGCTTTATAGCGGGAACGCTTAGACGCGAGCAGTACTTC. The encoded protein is CASGFIAGTLRREQYF.

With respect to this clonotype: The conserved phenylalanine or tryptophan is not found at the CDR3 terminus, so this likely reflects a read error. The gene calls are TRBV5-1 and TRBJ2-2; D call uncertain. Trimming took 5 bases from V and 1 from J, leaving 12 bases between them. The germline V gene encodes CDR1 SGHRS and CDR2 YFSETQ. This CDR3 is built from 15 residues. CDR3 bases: TGCGCCAGCAGGGAGCTAACTTTGAACACCGGGGAGCTGTTTTGT. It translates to CASRELTLNTGELFC.

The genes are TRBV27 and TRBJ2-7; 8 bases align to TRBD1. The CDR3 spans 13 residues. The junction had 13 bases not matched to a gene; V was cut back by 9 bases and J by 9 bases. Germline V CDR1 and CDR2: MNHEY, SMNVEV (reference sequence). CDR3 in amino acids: CASKKSGGTGQYF. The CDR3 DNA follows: TGTGCCAGTAAGAAATCCGGAGGGACAGGGCAGTACTTC.

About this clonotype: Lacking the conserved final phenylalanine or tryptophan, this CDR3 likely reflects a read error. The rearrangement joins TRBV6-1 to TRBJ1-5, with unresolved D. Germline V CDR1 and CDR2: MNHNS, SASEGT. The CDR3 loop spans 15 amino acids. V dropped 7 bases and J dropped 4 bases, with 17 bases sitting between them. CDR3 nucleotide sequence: TGTGCCAGCACCCTTGAACGGGCGGGTAATCAGCCCCAGCATTCT. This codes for CASTLERAGNQPQHS.

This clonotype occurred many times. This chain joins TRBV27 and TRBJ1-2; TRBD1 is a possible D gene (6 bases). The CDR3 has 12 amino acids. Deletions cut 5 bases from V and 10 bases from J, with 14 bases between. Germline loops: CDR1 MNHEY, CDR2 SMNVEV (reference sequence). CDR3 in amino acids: CASSLRGGVYTF. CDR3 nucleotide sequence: TGTGCCAGCAGTCTCAGGGGCGGTGTCTACACCTTC.

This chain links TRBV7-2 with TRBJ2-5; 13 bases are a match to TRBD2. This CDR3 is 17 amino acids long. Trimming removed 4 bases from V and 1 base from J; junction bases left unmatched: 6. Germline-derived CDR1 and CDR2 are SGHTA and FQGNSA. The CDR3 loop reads CASSSRTSGRPQETQYF. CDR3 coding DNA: TGTGCCAGCAGCTCTCGGACTAGCGGGAGACCCCAAGAGACCCAGTACTTC.

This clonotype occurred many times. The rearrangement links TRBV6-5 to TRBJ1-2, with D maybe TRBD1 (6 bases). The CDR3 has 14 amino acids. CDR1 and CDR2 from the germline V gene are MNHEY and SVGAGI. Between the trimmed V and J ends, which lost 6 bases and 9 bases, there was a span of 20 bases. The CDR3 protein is CASSLGGGSVSYTF. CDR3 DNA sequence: TGTGCCAGCAGCCTGGGGGGCGGGTCTGTTAGCTACACCTTC.

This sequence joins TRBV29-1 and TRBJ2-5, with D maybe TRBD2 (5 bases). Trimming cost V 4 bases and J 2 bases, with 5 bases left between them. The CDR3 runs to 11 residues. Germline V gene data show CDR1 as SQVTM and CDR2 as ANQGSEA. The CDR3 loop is CSVAGQETQYF. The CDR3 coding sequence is TGCAGCGTTGCGGGGCAAGAGACCCAGTACTTC. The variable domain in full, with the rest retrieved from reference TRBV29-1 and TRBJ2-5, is SAVISQKPSRDICQRGTSLTIQCQVDSQVTMMFWYRQQPGQSLTLIATANQGSEATYESGFVIDKFPISRPNLTFSTLTVSNMSPEDSSIYLCSVAGQETQYFGPGTRLLVL.

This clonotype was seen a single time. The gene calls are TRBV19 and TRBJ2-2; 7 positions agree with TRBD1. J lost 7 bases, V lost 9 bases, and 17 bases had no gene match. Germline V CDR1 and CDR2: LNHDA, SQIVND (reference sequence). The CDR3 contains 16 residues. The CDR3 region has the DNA TGTGCCAGCAGAGGACAGGACTGGTCCACAGTCGGGGAGCTGTTTTTT. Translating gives CASRGQDWSTVGELFF.

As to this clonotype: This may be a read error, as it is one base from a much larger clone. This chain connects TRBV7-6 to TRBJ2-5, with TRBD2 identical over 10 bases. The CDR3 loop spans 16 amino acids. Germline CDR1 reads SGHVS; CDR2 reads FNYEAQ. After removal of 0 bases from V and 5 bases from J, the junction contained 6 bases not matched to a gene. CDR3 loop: CASSLASSGSVETQYF. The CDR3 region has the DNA TGTGCCAGCAGCTTAGCGTCTAGCGGGAGTGTGGAGACCCAGTACTTC.

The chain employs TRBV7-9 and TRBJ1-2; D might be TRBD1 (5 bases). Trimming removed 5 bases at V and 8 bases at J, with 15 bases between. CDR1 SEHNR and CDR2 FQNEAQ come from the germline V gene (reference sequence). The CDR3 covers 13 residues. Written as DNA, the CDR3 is TGTGCCAGCAGCGCCGCGGGGGTTGACGGCTACACCTTC. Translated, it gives CASSAAGVDGYTF.

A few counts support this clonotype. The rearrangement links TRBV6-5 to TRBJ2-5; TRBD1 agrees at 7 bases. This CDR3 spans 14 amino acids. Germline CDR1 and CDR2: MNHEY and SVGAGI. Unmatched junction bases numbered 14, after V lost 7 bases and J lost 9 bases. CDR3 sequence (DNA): TGTGCCAGCACTGGCAGGGGGAACAATCAGCCCCAGTACTTC. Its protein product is CASTGRGNNQPQYF.

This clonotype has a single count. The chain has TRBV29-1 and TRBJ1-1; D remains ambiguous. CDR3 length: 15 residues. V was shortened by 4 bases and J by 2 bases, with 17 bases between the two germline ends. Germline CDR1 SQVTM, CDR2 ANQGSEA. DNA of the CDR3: TGCAGCGTTGCCACCAGTGAGGGCGATAACACTGAAGCTTTCTTT. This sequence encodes CSVATSEGDNTEAFF.

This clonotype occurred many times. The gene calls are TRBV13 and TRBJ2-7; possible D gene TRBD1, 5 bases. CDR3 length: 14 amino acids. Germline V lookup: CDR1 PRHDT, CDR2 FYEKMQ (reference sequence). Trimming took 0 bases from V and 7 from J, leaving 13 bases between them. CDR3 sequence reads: CASSLGQGLGEQYF. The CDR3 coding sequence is TGTGCCAGCAGCTTAGGCCAGGGCCTAGGAGAGCAGTACTTC.

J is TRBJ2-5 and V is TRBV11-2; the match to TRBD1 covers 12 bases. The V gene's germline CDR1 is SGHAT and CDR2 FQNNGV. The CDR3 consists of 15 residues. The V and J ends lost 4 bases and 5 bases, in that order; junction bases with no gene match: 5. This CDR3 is CASSSGQGARETQYF. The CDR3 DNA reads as TGTGCCAGCAGCTCGGGACAGGGGGCTAGGGAGACCCAGTACTTC. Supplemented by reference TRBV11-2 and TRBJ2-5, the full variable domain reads EAGVAQSPRYKIIEKRQSVAFWCNPISGHATLYWYQQILGQGPKLLIQFQNNGVVDDSQLPKDRFSAERLKGVDSTLKIQPAKLEDSAVYLCASSSGQGARETQYFGPGTRLLVL.

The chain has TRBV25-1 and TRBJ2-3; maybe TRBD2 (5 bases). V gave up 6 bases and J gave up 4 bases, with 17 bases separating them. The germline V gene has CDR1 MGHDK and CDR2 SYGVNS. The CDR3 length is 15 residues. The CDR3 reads CASSHRLEGADTQYF. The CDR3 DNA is TGTGCCAGCAGCCATCGCCTTGAGGGCGCAGATACGCAGTATTTT.

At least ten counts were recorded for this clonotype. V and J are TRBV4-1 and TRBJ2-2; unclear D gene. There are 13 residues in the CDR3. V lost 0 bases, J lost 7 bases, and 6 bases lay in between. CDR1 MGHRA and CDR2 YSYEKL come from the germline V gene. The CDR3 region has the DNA TGCGCCAGCAGCCAAGACCGTATCGGGGAGCTGTTTTTT. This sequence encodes CASSQDRIGELFF.

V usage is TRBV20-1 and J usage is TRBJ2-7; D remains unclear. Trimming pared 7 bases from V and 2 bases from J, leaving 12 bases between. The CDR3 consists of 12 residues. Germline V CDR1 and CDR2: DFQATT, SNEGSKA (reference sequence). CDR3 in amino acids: CSVDPSAYEQYF. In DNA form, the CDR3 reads TGCAGTGTTGATCCCAGCGCCTACGAGCAGTACTTC.